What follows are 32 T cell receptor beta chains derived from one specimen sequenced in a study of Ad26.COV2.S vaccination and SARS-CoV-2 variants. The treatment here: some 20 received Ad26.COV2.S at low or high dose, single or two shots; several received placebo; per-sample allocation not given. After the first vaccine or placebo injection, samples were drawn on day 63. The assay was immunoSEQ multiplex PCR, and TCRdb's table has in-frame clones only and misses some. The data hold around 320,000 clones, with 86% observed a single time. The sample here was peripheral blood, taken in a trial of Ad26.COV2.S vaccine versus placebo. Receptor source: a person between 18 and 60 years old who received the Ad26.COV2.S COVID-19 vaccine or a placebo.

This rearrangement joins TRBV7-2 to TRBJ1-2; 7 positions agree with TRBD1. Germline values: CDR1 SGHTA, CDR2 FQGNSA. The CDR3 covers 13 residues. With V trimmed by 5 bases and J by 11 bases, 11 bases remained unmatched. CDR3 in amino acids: CASSQYSGGWYTF. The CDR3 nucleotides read TGTGCCAGCAGCCAATACTCAGGGGGGTGGTACACCTTC.

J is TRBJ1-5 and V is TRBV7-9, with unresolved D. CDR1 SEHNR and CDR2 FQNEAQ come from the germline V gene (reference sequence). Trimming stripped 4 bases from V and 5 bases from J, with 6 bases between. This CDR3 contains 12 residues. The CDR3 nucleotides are TGTGCCAGCAGCTACACGGATCAGCCCCAGCATTTT. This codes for CASSYTDQPQHF.

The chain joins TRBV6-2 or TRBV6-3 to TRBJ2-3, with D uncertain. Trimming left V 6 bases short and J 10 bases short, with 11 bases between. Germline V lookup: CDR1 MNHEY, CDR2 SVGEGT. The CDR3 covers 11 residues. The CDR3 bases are TGTGCCAGCAGCCAGGCCGCCCCGCAGTATTTT. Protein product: CASSQAAPQYF.

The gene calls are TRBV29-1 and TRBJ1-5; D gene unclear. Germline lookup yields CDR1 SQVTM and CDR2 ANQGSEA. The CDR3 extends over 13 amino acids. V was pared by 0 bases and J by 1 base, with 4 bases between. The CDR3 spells CSVEEQSNQPQHF. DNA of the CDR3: TGCAGCGTTGAAGAACAGAGCAATCAGCCCCAGCATTTT.

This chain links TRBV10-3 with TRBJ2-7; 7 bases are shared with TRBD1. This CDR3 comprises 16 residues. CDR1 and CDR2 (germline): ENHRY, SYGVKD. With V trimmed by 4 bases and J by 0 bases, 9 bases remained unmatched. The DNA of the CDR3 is TGTGCCATCAGTGGCCGGGACAGCGAATTCTCCTACGAGCAGTACTTC. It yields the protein CAISGRDSEFSYEQYF.

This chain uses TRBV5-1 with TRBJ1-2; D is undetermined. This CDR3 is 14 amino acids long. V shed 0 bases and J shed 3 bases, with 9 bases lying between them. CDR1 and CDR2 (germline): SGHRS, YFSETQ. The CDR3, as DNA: TGCGCCAGCAGCTTGGGGAGTACGGACTATGGCTACACCTTC. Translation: CASSLGSTDYGYTF.

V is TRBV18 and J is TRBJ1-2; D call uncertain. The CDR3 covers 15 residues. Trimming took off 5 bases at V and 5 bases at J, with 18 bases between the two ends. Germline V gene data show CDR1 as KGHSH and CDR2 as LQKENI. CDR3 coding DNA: TGTGCCAGCTCAAAGGCGGCGGGCGTTTCGTATGGCTACACCTTC. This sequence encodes CASSKAAGVSYGYTF.

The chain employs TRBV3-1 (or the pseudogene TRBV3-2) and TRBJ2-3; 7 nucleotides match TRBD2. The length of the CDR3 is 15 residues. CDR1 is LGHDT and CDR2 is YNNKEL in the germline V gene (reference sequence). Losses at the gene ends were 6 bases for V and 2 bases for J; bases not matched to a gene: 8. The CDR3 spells CASSPRGDLTDTQYF. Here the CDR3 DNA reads TGTGCCAGCAGTCCTCGGGGGGATCTCACAGATACGCAGTATTTT.

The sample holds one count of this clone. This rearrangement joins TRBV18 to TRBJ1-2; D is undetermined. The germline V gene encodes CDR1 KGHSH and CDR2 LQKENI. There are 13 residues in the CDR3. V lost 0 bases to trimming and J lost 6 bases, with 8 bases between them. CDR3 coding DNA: TGTGCCAGCTCACCACCGGTTCGGGATGGCTACACCTTC. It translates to CASSPPVRDGYTF.

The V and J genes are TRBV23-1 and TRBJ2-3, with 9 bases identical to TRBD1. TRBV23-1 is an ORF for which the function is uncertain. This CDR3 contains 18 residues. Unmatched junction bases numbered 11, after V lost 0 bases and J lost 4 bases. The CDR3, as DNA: TGCGCCAGCAGTCAATCGCGAAGGGGGACAGGGTGGGCAGATACGCAGTATTTT. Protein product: CASSQSRRGTGWADTQYF.

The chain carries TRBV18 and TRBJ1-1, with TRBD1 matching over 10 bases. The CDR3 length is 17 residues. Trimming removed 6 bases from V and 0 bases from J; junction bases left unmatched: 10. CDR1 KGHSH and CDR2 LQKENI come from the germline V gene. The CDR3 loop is CASSLFRDRGLNTEAFF. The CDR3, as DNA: TGTGCCAGCTCTCTATTCCGGGACAGGGGCCTGAACACTGAAGCTTTCTTT.

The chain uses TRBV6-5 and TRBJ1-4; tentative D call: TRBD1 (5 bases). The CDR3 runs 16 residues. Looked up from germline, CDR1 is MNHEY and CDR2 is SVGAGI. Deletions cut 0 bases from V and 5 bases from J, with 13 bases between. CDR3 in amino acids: CASSYSGGLANEKLFF. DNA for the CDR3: TGTGCCAGCAGTTACTCTGGGGGATTGGCGAATGAAAAACTGTTTTTT.

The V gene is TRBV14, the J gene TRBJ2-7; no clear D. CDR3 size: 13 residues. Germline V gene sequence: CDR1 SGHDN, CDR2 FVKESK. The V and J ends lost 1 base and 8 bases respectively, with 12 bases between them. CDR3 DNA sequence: TGTGCCAGCAGCCAAGGAGGCCGGTGGCAGCAGTACTTC. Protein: CASSQGGRWQQYF. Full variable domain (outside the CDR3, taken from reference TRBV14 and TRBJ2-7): EAGVTQFPSHSVIEKGQTVTLRCDPISGHDNLYWYRRVMGKEIKFLLHFVKESKQDESGMPNNRFLAERTGGTYSTLKVQPAELEDSGVYFCASSQGGRWQQYFGPGTRLTVT.

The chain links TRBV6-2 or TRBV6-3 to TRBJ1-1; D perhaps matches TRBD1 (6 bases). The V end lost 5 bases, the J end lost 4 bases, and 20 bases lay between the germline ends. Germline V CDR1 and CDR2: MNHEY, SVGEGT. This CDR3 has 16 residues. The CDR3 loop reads CASSPRRGGRSTEAFF. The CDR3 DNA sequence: TGTGCCAGCAGTCCACGGCGGGGGGGGCGTAGCACTGAAGCTTTCTTT.

In DNA form, the CDR3 reads TGTGCCAGCAGCTTACAACCGGGGGCGTTGGGTGGCTACACCTTC. Encoded protein: CASSLQPGALGGYTF. The chain employs TRBV7-2 and TRBJ1-2; D perhaps matches TRBD1 (6 bases). From germline, CDR1 is SGHTA and CDR2 FQGNSA. V was shortened by 2 bases and J by 7 bases, with 17 bases between the two germline ends. The CDR3 spans 15 residues. The whole variable domain, filled in from reference TRBV7-2 and TRBJ1-2, reads GAGVSQSPSNKVTEKGKDVELRCDPISGHTALYWYRQSLGQGLEFLIYFQGNSAPDKSGLPSDRFSAERTGGSVSTLTIQRTQQEDSAVYLCASSLQPGALGGYTFGSGTRLTVV.

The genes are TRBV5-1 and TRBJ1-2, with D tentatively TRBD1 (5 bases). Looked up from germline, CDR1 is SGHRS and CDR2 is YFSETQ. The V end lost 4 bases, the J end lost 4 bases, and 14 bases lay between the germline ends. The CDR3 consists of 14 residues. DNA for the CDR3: TGCGCCAGCAGCCGGGGGACCGACCCCTATGGCTACACCTTC. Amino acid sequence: CASSRGTDPYGYTF.

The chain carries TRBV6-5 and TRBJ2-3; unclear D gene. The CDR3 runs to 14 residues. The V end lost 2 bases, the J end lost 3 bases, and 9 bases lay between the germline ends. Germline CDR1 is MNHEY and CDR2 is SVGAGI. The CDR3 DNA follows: TGTGCCAGCAGTTACGGGCGACCGACAGATACGCAGTATTTT. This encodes CASSYGRPTDTQYF.

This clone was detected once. The CDR3 loop is CASSYDRGSDTQYF. The CDR3 DNA reads as TGTGCCAGCAGTTACGACAGGGGGTCAGATACGCAGTATTTT. The chain links TRBV6-5 to TRBJ2-3, with 9 positions matching TRBD1. The V gene's germline CDR1 is MNHEY and CDR2 SVGAGI. The CDR3 loop spans 14 amino acids. J gave up 4 bases and V 2 bases, and 1 base lay outside the gene matches.

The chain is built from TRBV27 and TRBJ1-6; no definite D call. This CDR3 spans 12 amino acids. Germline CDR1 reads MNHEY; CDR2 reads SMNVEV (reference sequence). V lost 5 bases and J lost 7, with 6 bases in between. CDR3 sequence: CASSPINSPLHF. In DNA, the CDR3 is TGTGCCAGCAGTCCAATAAATTCACCCCTCCACTTT.

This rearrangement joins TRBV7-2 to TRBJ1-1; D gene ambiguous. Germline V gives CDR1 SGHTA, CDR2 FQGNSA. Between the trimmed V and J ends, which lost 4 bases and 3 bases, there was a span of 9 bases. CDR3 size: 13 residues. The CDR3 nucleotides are TGTGCCAGCAGCTCTAATTCCTACACTGAAGCTTTCTTT. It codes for CASSSNSYTEAFF.

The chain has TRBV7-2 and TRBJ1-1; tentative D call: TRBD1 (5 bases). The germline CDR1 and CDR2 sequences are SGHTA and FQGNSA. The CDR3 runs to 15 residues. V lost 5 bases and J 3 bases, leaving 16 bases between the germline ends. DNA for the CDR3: TGTGCCAGCAGCCCCATCCTAGGGGCGGACACTGAAGCTTTCTTT. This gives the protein CASSPILGADTEAFF.

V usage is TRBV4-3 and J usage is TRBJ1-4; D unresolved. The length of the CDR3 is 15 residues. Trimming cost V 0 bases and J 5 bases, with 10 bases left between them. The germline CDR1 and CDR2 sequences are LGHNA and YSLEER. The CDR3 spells CASSQEWAANEKLFF. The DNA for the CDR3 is TGCGCCAGCAGCCAAGAATGGGCCGCCAATGAAAAACTGTTTTTT.

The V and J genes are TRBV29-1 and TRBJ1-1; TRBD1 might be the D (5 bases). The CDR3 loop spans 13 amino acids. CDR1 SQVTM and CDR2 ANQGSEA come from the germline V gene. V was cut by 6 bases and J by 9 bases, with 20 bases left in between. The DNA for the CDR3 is TGCAGCGTGGCACAGGCTTGGGACCGTAAAGCTTTCTTT. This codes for CSVAQAWDRKAFF. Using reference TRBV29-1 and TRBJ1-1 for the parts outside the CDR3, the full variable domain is SAVISQKPSRDICQRGTSLTIQCQVDSQVTMMFWYRQQPGQSLTLIATANQGSEATYESGFVIDKFPISRPNLTFSTLTVSNMSPEDSSIYLCSVAQAWDRKAFFGQGTRLTVV.

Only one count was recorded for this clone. In DNA, the CDR3 is TGTGCCACCAGCCAGGACAGAGTCTATGGCTACACCTTC. It translates to CATSQDRVYGYTF. This chain uses TRBV15 with TRBJ1-2, with D tentatively TRBD1 (6 bases). Between the trimmed V and J ends, which lost 5 bases and 4 bases, there was a span of 11 bases. In germline, CDR1 is LNHNV, CDR2 YYDKDF (reference sequence). This CDR3 is 13 amino acids long.

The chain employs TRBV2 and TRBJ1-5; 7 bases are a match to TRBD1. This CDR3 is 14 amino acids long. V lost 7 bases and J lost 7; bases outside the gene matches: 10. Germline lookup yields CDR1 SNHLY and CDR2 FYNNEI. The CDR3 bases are TGTGCCAGCAAAGTACAGGGGAGCCACCAGCCCCAGCATTTT. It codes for CASKVQGSHQPQHF.

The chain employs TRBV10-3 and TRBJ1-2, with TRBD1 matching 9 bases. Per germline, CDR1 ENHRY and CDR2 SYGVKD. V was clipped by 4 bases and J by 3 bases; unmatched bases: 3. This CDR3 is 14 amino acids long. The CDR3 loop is CAISGGQGYYGYTF. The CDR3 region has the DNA TGTGCCATCAGTGGGGGACAGGGCTACTATGGCTACACCTTC.

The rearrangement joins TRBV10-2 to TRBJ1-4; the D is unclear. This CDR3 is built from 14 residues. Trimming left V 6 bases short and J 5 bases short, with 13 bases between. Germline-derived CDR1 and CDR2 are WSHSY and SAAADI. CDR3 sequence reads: CASRPGRRNEKLFF. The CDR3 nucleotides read TGCGCCAGCAGACCGGGTCGGAGGAATGAAAAACTGTTTTTT.

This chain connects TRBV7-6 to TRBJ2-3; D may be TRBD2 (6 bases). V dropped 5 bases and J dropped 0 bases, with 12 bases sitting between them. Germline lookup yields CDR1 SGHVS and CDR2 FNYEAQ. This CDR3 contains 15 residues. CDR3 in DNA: TGTGCCAGCAGCGGAGGGGCAGTAAGCACAGATACGCAGTATTTT. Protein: CASSGGAVSTDTQYF.

CDR3 sequence (DNA): TGTGCCAGCAGTTTAGTAGGAGTGAACGAGCAGTACTTC. As protein: CASSLVGVNEQYF. This sequence joins TRBV27 and TRBJ2-7, with unresolved D. This CDR3 has 13 residues. V lost 2 bases to trimming and J lost 5 bases, with 10 bases between them. Germline CDR1 reads MNHEY; CDR2 reads SMNVEV (reference sequence).

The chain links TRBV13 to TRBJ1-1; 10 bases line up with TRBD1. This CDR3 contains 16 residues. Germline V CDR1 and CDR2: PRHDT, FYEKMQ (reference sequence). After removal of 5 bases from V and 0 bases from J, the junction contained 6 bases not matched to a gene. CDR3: CASSLRTGGMNTEAFF. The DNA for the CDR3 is TGTGCCAGCAGCCTTCGGACAGGGGGGATGAACACTGAAGCTTTCTTT.

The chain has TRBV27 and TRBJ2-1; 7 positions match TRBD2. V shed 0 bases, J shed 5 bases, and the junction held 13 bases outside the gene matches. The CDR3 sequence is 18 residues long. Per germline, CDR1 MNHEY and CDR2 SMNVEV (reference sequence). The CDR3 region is CASSLSKVPAGADNEQFF. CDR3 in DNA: TGTGCCAGCAGTTTATCGAAAGTTCCGGCGGGAGCAGACAATGAGCAGTTCTTC.

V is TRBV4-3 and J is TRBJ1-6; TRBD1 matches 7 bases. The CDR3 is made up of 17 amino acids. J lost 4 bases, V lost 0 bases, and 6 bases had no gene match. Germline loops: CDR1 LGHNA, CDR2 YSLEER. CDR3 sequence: CASSQEMGQNYNSPLHF. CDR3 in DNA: TGCGCCAGCAGCCAAGAAATGGGACAGAATTATAATTCACCCCTCCACTTT.